This T cell receptor (beta chain) was found in a study of blood T cell repertoires in COVID-19 (dated by TCRdb to about 2020). As for the study more broadly: Collaborator samples came from the United States, Italy and Spain and covered acute and convalescent phases of COVID-19. The prospective study material was composed of cDNA or gDNA derived from T cells, B-cell-depleted T cells, or PBMCs. Subjects who had been exposed to COVID-19, were actively infected with it, or had recovered from it provided the deeply sampled blood TCRbeta repertoires that made up the dataset. The repertoires were made available in a free public database intended to serve as a resource for research on the immune response to SARS-CoV-2. Samples came from the ongoing ImmuneRACE study (first 160 participants) plus 1,254 subjects from 6 global collaborators. The sample metadata nearly always contained a de-identified subject ID, COVID-19 status, age in years and sex. HLA class I and class II types, where available, came from metadata supplied by the sample provider rather than from assay-based typing. Results and caveats for the whole study, not just this receptor: How much clinical and demographic metadata was included differed by source and by participant, and the metadata was provided uncurated.

Reading the germline V gene (reference sequence) gives CDR1 LNHDA and CDR2 SQIVND. The CDR3 has 12 amino acids, counting the end cysteine and phenylalanine. Only the CDR3 DNA is retained, 36 bases long and in frame from the first base. V is clipped by 4 bases and J by 6 bases, and the sequence between their germline boundaries is 7 bases long. In the prospective study, participants were roughly 18 to 95 years old, resided in about two dozen geographic areas of the United States, and were enrolled through a virtual design. Cohort assignment in the prospective study relied on participant-reported clinical history from a screening survey and a study questionnaire. Each participant in the prospective study had whole blood, serum and a nasopharyngeal or oropharyngeal swab collected by mobile phlebotomists. Prospective study participants could optionally give additional blood draws and questionnaires over an approximately two-month period. Before DNA extraction, blood samples from the prospective study were shipped at room temperature or frozen.

TCRbeta CDR3 regions were amplified from genomic DNA using the immunoSEQ Assay, a bias-controlled multiplex PCR. Turning to the authors' computational methods: The number of nucleated cells in each sample was estimated from the amplification of reference gene primers within the assay. To quantify the absolute abundance of each unique TCRbeta CDR3 rearrangement, sequence reads were collapsed and filtered. For each sample, productive Simpson clonality was calculated by taking the square root of Simpson's diversity index across productive rearrangements. The table comes from immuneACCESS by way of TCRdb, which keeps in-frame sequences with V and J called. Part of the clones is missing from these tables; in studies checked, under half for an unresolved V gene and the rest for unknown reasons. V, J and clone size derive from that table, while D and trimming were established from the DNA sequence. For this sample the table gives a few hundred thousand clones, of which around 84% were detected only once. Approximately 4.3% of the sample rests with the top ten.

About this clone itself: No cognate antigen has been identified for it. Qualities for individual bases were not recorded, and no much larger clone is one base off.

The specimen was PBMCs or T cells enriched from blood (not recorded which). The origin of this receptor is a young man with acute COVID-19. The chain uses TRBV19 and TRBJ1-5; TRBD1 could be the D gene, as 5 bases match. The DNA reads as follows: TGTGCCAGTAGTACAGGGCTTCAGCCCCAGCATTTT. Its protein product is CASSTGLQPQHF.